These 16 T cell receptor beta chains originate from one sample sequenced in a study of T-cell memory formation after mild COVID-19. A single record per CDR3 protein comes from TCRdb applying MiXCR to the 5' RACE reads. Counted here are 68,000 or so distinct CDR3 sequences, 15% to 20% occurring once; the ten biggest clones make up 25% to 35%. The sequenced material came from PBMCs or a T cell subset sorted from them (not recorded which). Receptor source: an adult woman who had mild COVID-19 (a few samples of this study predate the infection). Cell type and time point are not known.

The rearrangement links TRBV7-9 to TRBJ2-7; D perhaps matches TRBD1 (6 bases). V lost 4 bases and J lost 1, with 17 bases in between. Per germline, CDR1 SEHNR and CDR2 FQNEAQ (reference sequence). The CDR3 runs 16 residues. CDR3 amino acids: CASSSQGWGHSYEQYF. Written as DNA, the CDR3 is TGTGCCAGCAGCTCCCAGGGGTGGGGGCATTCCTACGAGCAGTACTTC.

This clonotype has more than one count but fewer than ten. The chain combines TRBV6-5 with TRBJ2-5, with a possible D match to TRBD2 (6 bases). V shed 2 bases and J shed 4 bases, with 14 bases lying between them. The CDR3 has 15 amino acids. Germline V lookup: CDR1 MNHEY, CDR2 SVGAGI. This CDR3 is CASSYPPGSLETQYF. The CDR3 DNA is TGTGCCAGCAGTTACCCTCCCGGGAGCTTAGAGACCCAGTACTTC.

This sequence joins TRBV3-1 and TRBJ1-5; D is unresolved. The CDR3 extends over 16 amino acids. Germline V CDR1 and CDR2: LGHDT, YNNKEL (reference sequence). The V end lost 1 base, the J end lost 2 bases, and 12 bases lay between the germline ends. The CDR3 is CASSQGIGWGNQPQHF. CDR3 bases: TGTGCCAGCAGCCAAGGTATAGGGTGGGGCAATCAGCCCCAGCATTTT.

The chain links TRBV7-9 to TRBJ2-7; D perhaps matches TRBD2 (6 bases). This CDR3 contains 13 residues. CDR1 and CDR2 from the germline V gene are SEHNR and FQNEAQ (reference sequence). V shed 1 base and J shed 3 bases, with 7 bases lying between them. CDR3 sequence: CASSLEEGYEQYF. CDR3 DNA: TGTGCCAGCAGCTTAGAGGAGGGCTACGAGCAGTACTTC. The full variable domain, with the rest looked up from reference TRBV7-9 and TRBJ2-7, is DTGVSQNPRHKITKRGQNVTFRCDPISEHNRLYWYRQTLGQGPEFLTYFQNEAQLEKSRLLSDRFSAERPKGSFSTLEIQRTEQGDSAMYLCASSLEEGYEQYFGPGTRLTVT.

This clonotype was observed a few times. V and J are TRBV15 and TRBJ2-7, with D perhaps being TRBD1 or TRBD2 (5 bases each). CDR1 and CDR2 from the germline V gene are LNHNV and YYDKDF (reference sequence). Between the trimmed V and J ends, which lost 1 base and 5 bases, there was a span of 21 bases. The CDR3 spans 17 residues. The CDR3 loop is CATSRAEGLVGRDEQYF. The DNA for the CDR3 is TGTGCCACCAGCAGAGCAGAGGGCCTCGTTGGCAGGGACGAGCAGTACTTC.

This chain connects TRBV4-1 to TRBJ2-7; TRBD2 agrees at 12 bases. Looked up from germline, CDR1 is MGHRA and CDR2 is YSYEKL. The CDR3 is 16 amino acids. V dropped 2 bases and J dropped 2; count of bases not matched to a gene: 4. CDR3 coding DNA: TGCGCCAGCAGCCAATGGACTAGCGGGGCGGCCTACGAGCAGTACTTC. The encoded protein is CASSQWTSGAAYEQYF.

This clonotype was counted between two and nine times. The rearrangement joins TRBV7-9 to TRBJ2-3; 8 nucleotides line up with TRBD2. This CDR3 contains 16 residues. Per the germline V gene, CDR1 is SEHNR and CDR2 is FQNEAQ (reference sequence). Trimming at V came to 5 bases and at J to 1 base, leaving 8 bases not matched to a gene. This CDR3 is CASSPAGGPGTDTQYF. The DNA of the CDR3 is TGTGCCAGCAGCCCGGCGGGGGGTCCGGGCACAGATACGCAGTATTTT. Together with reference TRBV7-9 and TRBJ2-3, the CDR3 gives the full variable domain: DTGVSQNPRHKITKRGQNVTFRCDPISEHNRLYWYRQTLGQGPEFLTYFQNEAQLEKSRLLSDRFSAERPKGSFSTLEIQRTEQGDSAMYLCASSPAGGPGTDTQYFGPGTRLTVL.

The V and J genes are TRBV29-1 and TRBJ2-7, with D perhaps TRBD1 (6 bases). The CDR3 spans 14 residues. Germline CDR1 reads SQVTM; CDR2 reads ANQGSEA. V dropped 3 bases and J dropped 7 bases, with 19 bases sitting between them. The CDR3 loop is CSVDDRSSSREQYF. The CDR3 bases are TGCAGCGTTGACGACAGGTCTTCCTCGAGGGAGCAGTACTTC.

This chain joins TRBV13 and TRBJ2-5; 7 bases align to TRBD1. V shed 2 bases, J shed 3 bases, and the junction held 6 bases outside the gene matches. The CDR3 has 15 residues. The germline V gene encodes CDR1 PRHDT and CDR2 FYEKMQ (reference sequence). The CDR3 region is CASSLPTGREETQYF. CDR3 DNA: TGTGCCAGCAGCTTACCGACAGGGAGAGAAGAGACCCAGTACTTC.

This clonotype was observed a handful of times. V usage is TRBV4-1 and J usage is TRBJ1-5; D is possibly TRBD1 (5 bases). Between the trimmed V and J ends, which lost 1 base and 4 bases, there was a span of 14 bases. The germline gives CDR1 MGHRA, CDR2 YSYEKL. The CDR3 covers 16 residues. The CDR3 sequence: CASSQVLRDGNQPQHF. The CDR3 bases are TGCGCCAGCAGCCAAGTTCTCCGGGACGGTAATCAGCCCCAGCATTTT.

CDR3 sequence reads: CASSISPLWDEQFF. CDR3 DNA: TGTGCCAGTAGTATTAGCCCGCTGTGGGATGAGCAGTTCTTC. The gene calls are TRBV19 and TRBJ2-1; no definite D call. Germline CDR1 is LNHDA and CDR2 is SQIVND (reference sequence). CDR3 size: 14 residues. The V gene lost 3 bases and the J gene lost 8 bases, with 14 bases spanning the gap.

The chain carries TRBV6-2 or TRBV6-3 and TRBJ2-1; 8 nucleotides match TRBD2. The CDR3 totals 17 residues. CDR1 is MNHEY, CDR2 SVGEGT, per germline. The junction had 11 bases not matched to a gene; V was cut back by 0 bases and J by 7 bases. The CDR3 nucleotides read TGTGCCAGCAGTTACTCTGGGGCGGGAGGTTGGAGGAATGAGCAGTTCTTC. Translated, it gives CASSYSGAGGWRNEQFF.

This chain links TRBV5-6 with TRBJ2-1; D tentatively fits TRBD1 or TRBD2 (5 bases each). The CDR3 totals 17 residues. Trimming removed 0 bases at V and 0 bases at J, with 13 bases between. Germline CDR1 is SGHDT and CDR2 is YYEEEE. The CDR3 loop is CASSLAAGTGSYNEQFF. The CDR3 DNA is TGTGCCAGCAGCTTGGCCGCCGGGACCGGCTCCTACAATGAGCAGTTCTTC.

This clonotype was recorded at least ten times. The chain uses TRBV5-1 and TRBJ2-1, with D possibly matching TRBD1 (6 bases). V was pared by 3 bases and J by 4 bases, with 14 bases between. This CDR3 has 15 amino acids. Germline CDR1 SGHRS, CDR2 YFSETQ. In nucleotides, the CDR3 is TGCGCCAGCAGCTATACAGGGTCCCCGTACAATGAGCAGTTCTTC. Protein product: CASSYTGSPYNEQFF.

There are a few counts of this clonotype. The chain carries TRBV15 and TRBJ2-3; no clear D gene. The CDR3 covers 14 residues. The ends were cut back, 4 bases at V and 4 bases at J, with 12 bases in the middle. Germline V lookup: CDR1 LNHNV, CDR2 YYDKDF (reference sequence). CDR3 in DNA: TGTGCCACCAGCACCAATGGTGTCTCAGATACGCAGTATTTT. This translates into CATSTNGVSDTQYF. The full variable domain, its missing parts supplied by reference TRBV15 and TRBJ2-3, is DAMVIQNPRYQVTQFGKPVTLSCSQTLNHNVMYWYQQKSSQAPKLLFHYYDKDFNNEADTPDNFQSRRPNTSFCFLDIRSPGLGDTAMYLCATSTNGVSDTQYFGPGTRLTVL.

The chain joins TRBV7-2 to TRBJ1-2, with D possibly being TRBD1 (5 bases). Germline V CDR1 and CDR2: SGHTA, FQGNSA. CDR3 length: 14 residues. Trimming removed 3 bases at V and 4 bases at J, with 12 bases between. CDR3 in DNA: TGTGCCAGCAGCTTCCCGGGACCTTTCTATGGCTACACCTTC. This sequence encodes CASSFPGPFYGYTF.